Here is one TCR beta chain with its context. Its matching antigen is unknown. A read error may account for a junction end that differs from germline. This CDR3 contains 14 residues. Germline V lookup: CDR1 SGHTA, CDR2 FQGNSA. The data were taken from a study of T cells in Graves' hyperthyroidism and ophthalmopathy. Study observations and caveats: A 13 V-J model separated ophthalmopathy from stable hyperthyroidism. Before onset, ophthalmopathy was predicted by the model a median 6.5 months earlier.

It was RNA transcripts that yielded the amplified TCR beta CDR3 regions. A first-round RT-PCR of the TCR CDR3 used the HTBI primer set. TCRdb recomputed calls from the multiplex PCR reads with MiXCR, one row per CDR3 protein. This sample has approximately 590,000 distinct CDR3 sequences, with 40% to 55% found just once. Sequencing input: peripheral blood or thyroid tissue (not recorded which). This receptor was identified in a woman between 18 and 29 years old with Graves' hyperthyroidism. The V call is TRBV7-2, the J call TRBJ1-2, with a possible D match to TRBD1 (6 bases). DNA of the CDR3: TGCGCCAGCAGCCAAGAAACAGGGAACTATGGCTACACCTTC. It translates to CASSQETGNYGYTF.